This TCR beta chain came from a study of molecular identifiers for immune sequencing clone quantification. Study conclusions and caveats: In a background of around 970,000 naive cells, spiked Jurkat TCR RNA from one cell was reportedly detectable.

Previously reported methods and listed TCR primers produced the bulk TCR libraries. MiXCR, run by TCRdb on the PCR reads, gives a single entry per CDR3 protein. The table has over 600,000 distinct CDR3 sequences, less than 20% seen once. Trimming cost V 4 bases and J 4 bases; bases outside gene matches: 8. The germline V gene encodes CDR1 SNHLY and CDR2 FYNNEI. The CDR3 covers 16 residues. Sorting selected naive CD8 T cells with a CD8+CD4-CCR7+CD45RA+ phenotype. This clonotype was picked up many times. Its antigen is unknown. The chain couples TRBV2 to TRBJ2-7; TRBD1 agrees at 12 bases. The material sequenced was naive CD8+ T cells from blood, with Jurkat cell RNA spiked in. Subset noted: FACS-sorted CD8+CD4-CCR7+CD45RA+ naive T cells. This clonotype originated in a human donor in good health. Some libraries in this study had Jurkat cell RNA spiked in. CDR3 sequence (DNA): TGTGCCAGCAGTGCTCAGGGGACAGGGGGCGGGTACGAGCAGTACTTC. This encodes CASSAQGTGGGYEQYF.